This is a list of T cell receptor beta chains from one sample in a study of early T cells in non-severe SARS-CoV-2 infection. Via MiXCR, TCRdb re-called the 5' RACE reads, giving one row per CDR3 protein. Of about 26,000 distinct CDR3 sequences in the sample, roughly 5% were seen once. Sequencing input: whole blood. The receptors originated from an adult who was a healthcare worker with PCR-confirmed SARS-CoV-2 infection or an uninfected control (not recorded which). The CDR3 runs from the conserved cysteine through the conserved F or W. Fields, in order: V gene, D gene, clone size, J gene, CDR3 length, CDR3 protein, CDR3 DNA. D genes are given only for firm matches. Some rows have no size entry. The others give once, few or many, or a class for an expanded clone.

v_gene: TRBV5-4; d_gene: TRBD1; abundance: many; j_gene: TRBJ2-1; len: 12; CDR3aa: CASKGANNEQFF; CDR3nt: TGTGCCAGCAAGGGGGCCAACAATGAGCAGTTCTTC
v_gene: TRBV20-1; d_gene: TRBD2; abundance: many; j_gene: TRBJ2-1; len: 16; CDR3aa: CSARVPSGREDNEQFF; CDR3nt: TGCAGTGCTAGAGTCCCTAGCGGGAGGGAGGACAATGAGCAGTTCTTC
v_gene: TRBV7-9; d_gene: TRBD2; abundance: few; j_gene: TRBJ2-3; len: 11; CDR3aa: CASSFGGSQYF; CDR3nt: TGTGCCAGCAGCTTCGGGGGGTCTCAGTATTTT
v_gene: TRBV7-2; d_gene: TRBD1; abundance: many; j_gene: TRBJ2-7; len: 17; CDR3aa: CASSSRRQTGAFREQYF; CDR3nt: TGTGCCAGCAGTTCCCGCCGACAGACAGGGGCATTTCGCGAGCAGTACTTC
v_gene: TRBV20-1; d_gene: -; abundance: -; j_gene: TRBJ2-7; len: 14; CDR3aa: CSARAPTGEAEQYF; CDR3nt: TGCAGTGCTAGAGCGCCAACAGGGGAGGCCGAGCAGTACTTC
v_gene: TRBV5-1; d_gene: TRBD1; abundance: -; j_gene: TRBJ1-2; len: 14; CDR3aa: CASRSGQGNYGYTF; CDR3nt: TGCGCCAGCAGGTCGGGACAGGGGAATTATGGCTACACCTTC
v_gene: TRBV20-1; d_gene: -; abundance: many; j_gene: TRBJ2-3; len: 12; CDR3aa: CSALPYTDTQYF; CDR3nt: TGCAGTGCTCTCCCGTACACAGATACGCAGTATTTT
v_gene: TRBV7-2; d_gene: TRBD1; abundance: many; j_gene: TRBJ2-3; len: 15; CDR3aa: CASSRDRGVADTQYF; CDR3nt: TGTGCCAGCAGCCGGGACAGGGGGGTGGCAGATACGCAGTATTTT
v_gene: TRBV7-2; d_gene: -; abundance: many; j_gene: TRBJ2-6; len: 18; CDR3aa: CASSLGMGMPSGANVLTF; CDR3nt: TGTGCCAGCAGCTTAGGGATGGGGATGCCCTCTGGGGCCAACGTCCTGACTTTC
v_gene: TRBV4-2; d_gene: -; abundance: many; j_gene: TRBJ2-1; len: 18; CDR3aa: CASSQAPLGGRSYNEQFF; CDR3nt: TGTGCCAGCAGCCAAGCTCCTCTGGGGGGCCGGTCCTACAATGAGCAGTTCTTC
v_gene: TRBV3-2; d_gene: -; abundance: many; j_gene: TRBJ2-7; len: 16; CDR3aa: CASSQHLPSRSYEQYF; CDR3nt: TGTGCCAGCAGCCAACACCTGCCTAGTCGATCCTACGAGCAGTACTTC
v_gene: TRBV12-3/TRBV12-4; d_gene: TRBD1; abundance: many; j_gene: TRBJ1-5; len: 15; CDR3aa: CASSYTTGGDQPQHF; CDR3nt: TGTGCCAGCAGTTATACGACAGGGGGTGATCAGCCCCAGCATTTT
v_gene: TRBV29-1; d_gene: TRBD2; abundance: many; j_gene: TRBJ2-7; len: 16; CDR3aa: CSVDLGARAGVIEQYF; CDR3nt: TGCAGCGTTGATTTGGGGGCGCGAGCGGGAGTAATCGAGCAGTACTTC
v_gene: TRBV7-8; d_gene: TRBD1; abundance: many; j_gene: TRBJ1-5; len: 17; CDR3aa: CASSPSRDRGHNQPQHF; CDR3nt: TGTGCCAGCAGCCCGTCCCGGGACAGGGGTCATAATCAGCCCCAGCATTTT
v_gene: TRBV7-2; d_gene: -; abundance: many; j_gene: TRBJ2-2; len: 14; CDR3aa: CASSFTSNTGELFF; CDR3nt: TGTGCCAGCAGCTTCACTAGCAACACCGGGGAGCTGTTTTTT
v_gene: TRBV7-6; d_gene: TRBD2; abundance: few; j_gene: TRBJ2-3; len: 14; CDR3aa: CASSLGAGTDTQYF; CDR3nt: TGTGCCAGCAGCTTAGGAGCGGGAACAGATACGCAGTATTTT
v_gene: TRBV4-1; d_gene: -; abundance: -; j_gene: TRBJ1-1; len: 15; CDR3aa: CASSPPFWLNTEAFF; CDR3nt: TGCGCCAGCAGCCCCCCTTTTTGGCTGAACACTGAAGCTTTCTTT